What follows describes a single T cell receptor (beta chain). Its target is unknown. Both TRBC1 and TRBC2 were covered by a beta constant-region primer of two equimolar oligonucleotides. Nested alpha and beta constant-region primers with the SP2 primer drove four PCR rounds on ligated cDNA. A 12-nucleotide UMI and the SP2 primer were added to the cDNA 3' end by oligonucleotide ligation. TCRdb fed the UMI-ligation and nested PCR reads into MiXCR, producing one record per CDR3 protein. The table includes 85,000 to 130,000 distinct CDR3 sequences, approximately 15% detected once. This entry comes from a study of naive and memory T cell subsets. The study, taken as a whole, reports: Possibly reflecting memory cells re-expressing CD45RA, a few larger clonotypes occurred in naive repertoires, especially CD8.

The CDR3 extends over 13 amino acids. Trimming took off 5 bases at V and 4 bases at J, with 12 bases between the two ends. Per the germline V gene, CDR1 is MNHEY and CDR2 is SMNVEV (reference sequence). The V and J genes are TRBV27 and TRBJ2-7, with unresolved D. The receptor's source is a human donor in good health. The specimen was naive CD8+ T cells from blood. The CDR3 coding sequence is TGTGCCAGCAGTCCCTGGACCGATTACGAGCAGTACTTC. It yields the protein CASSPWTDYEQYF.